A selection of T cell receptor beta chains follows, all from one sample in a study of CD8+ T cells in alopecia areata. TCRdb's copy holds only in-frame clones and misses some; the assay was immunoSEQ multiplex PCR. The sample shows over 200,000 clones, 50% to 60% of them seen only once. The material was CD4+ T cells sorted from blood, obtained at week 0. These receptors all come from a human donor with alopecia areata. Both conserved end residues are part of each CDR3. The order of the fields is clone size, V gene, D gene, J gene, CDR3 protein, CDR3 DNA. A D gene is named only where the DNA matches it firmly. The size of a clone is reported for some rows only, either as once, few or many, or as a class for expanded clones.

abundance: NA; v_gene: TRBV6-1; d_gene: NA; j_gene: TRBJ2-7; CDR3aa: CASRDGRPPYEQYF; CDR3nt: TGTGCCAGCAGGGACGGTAGGCCTCCCTACGAGCAGTACTTC
abundance: NA; v_gene: TRBV9; d_gene: TRBD1; j_gene: TRBJ1-1; CDR3aa: CASSDDRGINTEAFF; CDR3nt: TGTGCCAGCAGCGACGACAGGGGCATAAACACTGAAGCTTTCTTT
abundance: once; v_gene: TRBV4-2; d_gene: TRBD2; j_gene: TRBJ2-7; CDR3aa: CASSPSPGTRFDEQYF; CDR3nt: TGTGCCAGCAGCCCCTCCCCCGGGACTAGGTTTGACGAGCAGTACTTC
abundance: NA; v_gene: TRBV30; d_gene: NA; j_gene: TRBJ2-3; CDR3aa: CAWSVVDTDTQYF; CDR3nt: TGTGCCTGGAGTGTAGTGGACACAGATACGCAGTATTTT
abundance: NA; v_gene: TRBV9; d_gene: NA; j_gene: TRBJ2-2; CDR3aa: CASSPSKGSANTGELFF; CDR3nt: TGTGCCAGCAGTCCCTCCAAGGGGAGCGCGAACACCGGGGAGCTGTTTTTT
abundance: once; v_gene: TRBV11-2; d_gene: NA; j_gene: TRBJ2-1; CDR3aa: CASRRLGNNEQFF; CDR3nt: TGTGCCAGCAGGCGACTAGGGAACAATGAGCAGTTCTTC
abundance: NA; v_gene: TRBV5-1; d_gene: NA; j_gene: TRBJ1-2; CDR3aa: CASRDTQIYGYTF; CDR3nt: TGCGCCAGCAGGGACACGCAAATCTATGGCTACACCTTC
abundance: NA; v_gene: TRBV5-4; d_gene: TRBD2; j_gene: TRBJ2-3; CDR3aa: CASSIGTSGVVDTQYF; CDR3nt: TGTGCCAGCAGCATCGGGACTAGCGGGGTTGTAGATACGCAGTATTTT
abundance: NA; v_gene: TRBV7-9; d_gene: TRBD1; j_gene: TRBJ1-2; CDR3aa: CASSPRTGLNYGYTF; CDR3nt: TGTGCCAGCAGCCCGAGGACAGGGCTAAACTATGGCTACACCTTC
abundance: NA; v_gene: TRBV30; d_gene: NA; j_gene: TRBJ2-2; CDR3aa: CAWGRAGHTGELFF; CDR3nt: TGTGCCTGGGGTAGGGCGGGACACACCGGGGAGCTGTTTTTT
abundance: NA; v_gene: TRBV2; d_gene: TRBD1; j_gene: TRBJ1-2; CDR3aa: CASRQLGRGGQGSRGYTF; CDR3nt: TGTGCCAGCAGACAACTGGGGAGAGGGGGACAGGGGTCTCGTGGCTACACCTTC
abundance: NA; v_gene: TRBV7-2; d_gene: NA; j_gene: TRBJ1-1; CDR3aa: CASSFSRGDTEAFF; CDR3nt: TGTGCCAGCAGCTTTAGCAGGGGAGACACTGAAGCTTTCTTT
abundance: few; v_gene: TRBV11-2; d_gene: NA; j_gene: TRBJ2-5; CDR3aa: CASSSSGLQETQYF; CDR3nt: TGTGCCAGCAGCTCCTCGGGACTGCAAGAGACCCAGTACTTC